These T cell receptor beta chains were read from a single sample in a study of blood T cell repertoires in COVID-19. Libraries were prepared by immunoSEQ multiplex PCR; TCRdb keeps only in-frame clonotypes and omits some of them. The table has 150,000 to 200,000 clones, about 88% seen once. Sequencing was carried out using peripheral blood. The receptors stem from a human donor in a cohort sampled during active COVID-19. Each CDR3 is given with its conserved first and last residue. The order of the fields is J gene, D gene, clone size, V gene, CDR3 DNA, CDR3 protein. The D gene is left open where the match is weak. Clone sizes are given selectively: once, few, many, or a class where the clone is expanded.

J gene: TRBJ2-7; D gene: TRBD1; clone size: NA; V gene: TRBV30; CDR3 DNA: TGTGCCTGGAGTGCGAAAACAGGGGGCTTATCCTACGAGCAGTACTTC; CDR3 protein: CAWSAKTGGLSYEQYF
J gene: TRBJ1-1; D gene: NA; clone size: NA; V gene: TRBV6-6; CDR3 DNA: TGTGCCAGCCACCCGGCAGGCTATAACACTGAAGCTTTCTTT; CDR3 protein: CASHPAGYNTEAFF
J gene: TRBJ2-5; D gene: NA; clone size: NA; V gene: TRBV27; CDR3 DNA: TGTGCCAGCAGTTTAAACAGGGGGGGGCAAGAGACCCAGTACTTC; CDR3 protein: CASSLNRGGQETQYF
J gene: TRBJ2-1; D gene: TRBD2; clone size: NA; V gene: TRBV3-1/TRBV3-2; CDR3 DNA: TGTGCCAGCAGCCAAGTGACTAGCGGCACGAGCTCCTACAATGAGCAGTTCTTC; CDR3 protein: CASSQVTSGTSSYNEQFF
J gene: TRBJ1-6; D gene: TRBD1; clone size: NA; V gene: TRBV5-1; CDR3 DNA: TGCGCCAGCAGCCCCGACAGGGGAGATAATTCACCCCTCCACTTT; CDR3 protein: CASSPDRGDNSPLHF
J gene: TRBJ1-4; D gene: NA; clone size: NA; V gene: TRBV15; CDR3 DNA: TGTGCCACCAGCAGAGAATCTCTACAGGAACTGTTTTTT; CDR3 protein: CATSRESLQELFF
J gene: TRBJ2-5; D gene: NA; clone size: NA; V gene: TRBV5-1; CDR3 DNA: TGCGCCAGCAGCTTGGGGCTCGGGGAGACCCAGTACTTC; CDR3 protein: CASSLGLGETQYF
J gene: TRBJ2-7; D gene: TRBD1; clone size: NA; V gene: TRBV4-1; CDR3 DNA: TGCGCCAGCAGCCCCGGAGGACAGGGGGTTTTTCACGAGCAGTACTTC; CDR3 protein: CASSPGGQGVFHEQYF
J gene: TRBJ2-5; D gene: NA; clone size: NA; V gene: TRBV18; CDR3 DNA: TGTGCCAGCTCACCGCTAGCCTCCCAAGAGACCCAGTACTTC; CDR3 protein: CASSPLASQETQYF
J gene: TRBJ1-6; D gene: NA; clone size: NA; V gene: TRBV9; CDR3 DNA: TGTGCCAGTGGGCAGCCTAATTCACCCCTCCACTTT; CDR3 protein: CASGQPNSPLHF
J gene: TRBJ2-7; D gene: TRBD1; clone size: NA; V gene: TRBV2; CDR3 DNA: TGTGCCAGCAGTGATGGGGGGACAGGGACCTACGAGCAGTACTTC; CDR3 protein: CASSDGGTGTYEQYF
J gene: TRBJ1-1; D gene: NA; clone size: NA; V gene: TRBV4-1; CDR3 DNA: TGCGCCAGCAGCCAAGTAGGAGGGGAAGGCACTGAAGCTTTCTTT; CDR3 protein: CASSQVGGEGTEAFF
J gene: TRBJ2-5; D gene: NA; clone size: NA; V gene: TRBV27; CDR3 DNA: TGTGCCAGCAGTTTATCGAGGTGGTTGGGGACCCAGTACTTC; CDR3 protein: CASSLSRWLGTQYF
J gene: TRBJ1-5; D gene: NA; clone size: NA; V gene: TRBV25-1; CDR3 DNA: TGTGCCAGCAGTGACAGGGTGGATCAGCCCCAGCATTTT; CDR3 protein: CASSDRVDQPQHF
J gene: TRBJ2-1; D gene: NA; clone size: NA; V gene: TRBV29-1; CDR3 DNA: TGCAGCGCTTCCATCTCCAGGAATGAGCAGTTCTTC; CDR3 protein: CSASISRNEQFF
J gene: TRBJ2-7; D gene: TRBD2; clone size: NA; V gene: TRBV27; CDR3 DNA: TGTGCCAGCAGTTTAGGTAGCCGGCTCAGCGGGATTTATTACGAGCAGTACTTC; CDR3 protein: CASSLGSRLSGIYYEQYF
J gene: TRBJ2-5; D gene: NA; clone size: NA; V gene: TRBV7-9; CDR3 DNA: TGTGCCAGCAGCTTAGGCGGGGCCCAAGAGACCCAGTACTTC; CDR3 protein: CASSLGGAQETQYF
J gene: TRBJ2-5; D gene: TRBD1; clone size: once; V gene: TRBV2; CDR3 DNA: TGTGCCAGCAGCCCCGACAGGGGTCGGGAGACCCAGTACTTC; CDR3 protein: CASSPDRGRETQYF
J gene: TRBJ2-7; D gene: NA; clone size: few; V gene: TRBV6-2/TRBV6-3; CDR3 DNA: TGTGCCAGCAGTTACGTGGGACTCTCCTACGAGCAGTACTTC; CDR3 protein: CASSYVGLSYEQYF
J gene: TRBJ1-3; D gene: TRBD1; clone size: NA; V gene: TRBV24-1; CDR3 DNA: TGTGCCACTACAGGGGGCGATGGAAACACCATATATTTT; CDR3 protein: CATTGGDGNTIYF
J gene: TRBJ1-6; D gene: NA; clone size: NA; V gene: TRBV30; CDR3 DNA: TGTGCCTCGTCTCAGGCAGTGAATTCACCCCTCCACTTT; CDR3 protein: CASSQAVNSPLHF
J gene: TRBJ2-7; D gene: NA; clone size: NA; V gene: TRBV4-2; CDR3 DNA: TGTGCCAGCAGCCAAGGACAGAGAACCGAGCAGTACTTC; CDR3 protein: CASSQGQRTEQYF
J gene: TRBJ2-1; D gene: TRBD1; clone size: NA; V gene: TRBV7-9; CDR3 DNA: TGTGCCAGCAGCTTAGTGCTGACAGGGGGCTACAATGAGCAGTTCTTC; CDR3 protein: CASSLVLTGGYNEQFF
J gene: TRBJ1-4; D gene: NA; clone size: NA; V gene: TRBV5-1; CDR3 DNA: TGCGCCAGCAGCGCCATGACAGGCTCCGCTAATGAAAAACTGTTTTTT; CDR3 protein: CASSAMTGSANEKLFF
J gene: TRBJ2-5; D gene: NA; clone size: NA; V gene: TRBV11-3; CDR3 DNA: TGTGCCAGCAGCTTAGGATCGGCGGGGGCCCAAGAGACCCAGTACTTC; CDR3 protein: CASSLGSAGAQETQYF
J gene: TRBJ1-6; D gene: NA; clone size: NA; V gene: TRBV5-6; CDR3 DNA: TGTGCCAGCAGCTTGGGCCAGGTTTTTAATTCACCCCTCCACTTT; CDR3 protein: CASSLGQVFNSPLHF
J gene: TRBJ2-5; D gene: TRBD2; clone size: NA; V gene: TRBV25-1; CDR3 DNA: TGTGCCAGCAGTGAAGGGGGCGCGGGGGGGCAGGAGACCCAGTACTTC; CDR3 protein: CASSEGGAGGQETQYF
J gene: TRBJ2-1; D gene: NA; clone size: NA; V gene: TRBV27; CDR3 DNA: TGTGCCAGTCAAGAAGTAACGCAAGCCGCTGAGCAGTTCTTC; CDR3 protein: CASQEVTQAAEQFF
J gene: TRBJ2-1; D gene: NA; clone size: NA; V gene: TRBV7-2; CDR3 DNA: TGTGCCAGCAGCACCACGCAGGCTACCCACTACAATGAGCAGTTCTTC; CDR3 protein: CASSTTQATHYNEQFF
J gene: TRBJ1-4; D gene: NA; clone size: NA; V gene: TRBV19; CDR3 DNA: TGTGCCAGTAGTATCAGAGGAACTAATGAAAAACTGTTTTTT; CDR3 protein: CASSIRGTNEKLFF
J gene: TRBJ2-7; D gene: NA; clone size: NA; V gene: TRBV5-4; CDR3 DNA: TGTGCCAGCAGCTTGCCCTCTGGCAACTCCTACGAGCAGTACTTC; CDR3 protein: CASSLPSGNSYEQYF
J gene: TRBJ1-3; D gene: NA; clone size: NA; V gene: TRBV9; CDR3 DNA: TGTGCCAGCAGCGTGGGGCGACACACCAGAAACACCATATATTTT; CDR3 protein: CASSVGRHTRNTIYF
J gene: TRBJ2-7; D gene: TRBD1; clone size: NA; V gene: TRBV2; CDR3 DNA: TGTGCCAGCAGTGAGTTGCCAGGGGGCATCAACGAGCAGTACTTC; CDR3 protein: CASSELPGGINEQYF
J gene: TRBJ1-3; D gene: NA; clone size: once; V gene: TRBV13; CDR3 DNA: TGTGCCAGCAGCTTAGGAGGGGTCTCTGGAAACACCATATATTTT; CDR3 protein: CASSLGGVSGNTIYF
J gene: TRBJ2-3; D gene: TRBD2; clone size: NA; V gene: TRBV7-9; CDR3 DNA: TGTGCCAGCAGCCCCGGTCGGGGGGAAGGCACAGATACGCAGTATTTT; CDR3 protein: CASSPGRGEGTDTQYF
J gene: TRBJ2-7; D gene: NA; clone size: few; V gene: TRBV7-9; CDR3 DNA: TGTGCCAGCAGCCCTAGTGGCCACGAGCAGTACTTC; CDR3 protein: CASSPSGHEQYF
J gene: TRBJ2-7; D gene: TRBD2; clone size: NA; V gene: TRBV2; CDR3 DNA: TGTGCCAGCAGTGAAGCCCGAGCGGGGGTCGACGAGCAGTACTTC; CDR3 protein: CASSEARAGVDEQYF
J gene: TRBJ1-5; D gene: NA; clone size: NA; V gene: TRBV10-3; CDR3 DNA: TGTGCCATCAGTGAGTCCCAAATTAGCAATCAGCCCCAGCATTTT; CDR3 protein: CAISESQISNQPQHF
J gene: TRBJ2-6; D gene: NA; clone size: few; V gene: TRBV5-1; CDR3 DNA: TGCGCCAGCAGCTTGGCCGTCCAGGGTTCCTCTGGGGCCAACGTCCTGACTTTC; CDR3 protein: CASSLAVQGSSGANVLTF
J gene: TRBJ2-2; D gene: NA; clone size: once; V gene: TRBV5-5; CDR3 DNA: TGTGCCAGCAAAATAAACACCGGGGAGCTGTTTTTT; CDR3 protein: CASKINTGELFF
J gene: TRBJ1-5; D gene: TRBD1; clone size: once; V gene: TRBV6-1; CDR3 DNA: TGTGCCAGCAGTGAGGGACAGGTTAGCAATCAGCCCCAGCATTTT; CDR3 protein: CASSEGQVSNQPQHF
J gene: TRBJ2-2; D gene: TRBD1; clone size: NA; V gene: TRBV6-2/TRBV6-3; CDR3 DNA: TGTGCCAGCAGCTCCGGGACAGGGGGTCCCGGGGAGCTGTTTTTT; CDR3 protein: CASSSGTGGPGELFF
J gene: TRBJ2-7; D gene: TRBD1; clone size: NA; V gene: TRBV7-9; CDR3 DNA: TGTGCCAGCAGCTTAAGACAGGGCTACGAGCAGTACTTC; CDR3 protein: CASSLRQGYEQYF
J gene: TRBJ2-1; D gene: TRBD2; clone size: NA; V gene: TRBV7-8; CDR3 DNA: TGTGCCAGCAGCCCTCGGGGGGGCACGAGTGAGCAGTTCTTC; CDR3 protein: CASSPRGGTSEQFF
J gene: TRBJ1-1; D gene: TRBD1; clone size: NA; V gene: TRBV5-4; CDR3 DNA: TGTGCCAGCAGCTTCGGGACAGGGAGCACTGAAGCTTTCTTT; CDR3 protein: CASSFGTGSTEAFF
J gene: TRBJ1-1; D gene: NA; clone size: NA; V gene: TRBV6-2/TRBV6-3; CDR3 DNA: TGTGCCAGCAGTTACTCACCGGTGAACACTGAAGCTTTCTTT; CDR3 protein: CASSYSPVNTEAFF
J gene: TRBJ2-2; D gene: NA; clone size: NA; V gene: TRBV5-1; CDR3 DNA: TGCGCCAGCGCTGGAGGGGCAGGCACCGGGGAGCTGTTTTTT; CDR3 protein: CASAGGAGTGELFF
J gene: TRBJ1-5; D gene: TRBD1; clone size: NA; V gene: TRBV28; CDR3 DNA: TGTGCCAGCAGCCCCTCCACAGGGGGCTATCAGCCCCAGCATTTT; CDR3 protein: CASSPSTGGYQPQHF
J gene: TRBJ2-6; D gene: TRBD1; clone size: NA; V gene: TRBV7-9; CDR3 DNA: TGTGCCAGCAGCTATCGACAGGGGAGCGGGGCCAACGTCCTGACTTTC; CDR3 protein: CASSYRQGSGANVLTF
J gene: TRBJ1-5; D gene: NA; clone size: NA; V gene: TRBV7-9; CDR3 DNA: TGTGCCAGCAGCGTAGGCCAGTCCAATCAGCCCCAGCATTTT; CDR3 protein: CASSVGQSNQPQHF
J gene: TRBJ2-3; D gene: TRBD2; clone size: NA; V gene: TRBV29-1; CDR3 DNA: TGCAGCGTTACGGGACTAGCCAGCACAGATACGCAGTATTTT; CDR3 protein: CSVTGLASTDTQYF
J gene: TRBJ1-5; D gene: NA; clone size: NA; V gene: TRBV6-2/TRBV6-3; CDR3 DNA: TGTGCCAGCAGTTACTCGTACGGGAGGCGCAATCAGCCCCAGCATTTT; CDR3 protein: CASSYSYGRRNQPQHF
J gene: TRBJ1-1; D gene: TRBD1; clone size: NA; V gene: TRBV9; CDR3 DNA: TGTGCCAGCAGCCAAGGACAGGGTGTCACTGAAGCTTTCTTT; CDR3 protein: CASSQGQGVTEAFF